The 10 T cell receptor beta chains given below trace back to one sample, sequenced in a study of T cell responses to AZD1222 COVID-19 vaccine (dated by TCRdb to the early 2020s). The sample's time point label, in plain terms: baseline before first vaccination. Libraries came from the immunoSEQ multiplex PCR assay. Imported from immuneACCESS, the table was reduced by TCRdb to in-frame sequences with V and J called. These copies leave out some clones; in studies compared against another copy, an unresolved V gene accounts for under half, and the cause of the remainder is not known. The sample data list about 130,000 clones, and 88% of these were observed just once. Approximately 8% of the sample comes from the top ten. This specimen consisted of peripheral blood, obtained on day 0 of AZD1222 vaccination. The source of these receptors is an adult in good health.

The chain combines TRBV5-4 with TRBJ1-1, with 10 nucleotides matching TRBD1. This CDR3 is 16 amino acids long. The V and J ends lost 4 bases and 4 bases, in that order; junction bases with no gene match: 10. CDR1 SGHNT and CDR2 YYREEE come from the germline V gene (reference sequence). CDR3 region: CASSGGQGSSGTEAFF. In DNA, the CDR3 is TGTGCCAGCAGCGGGGGACAGGGGAGTTCGGGCACTGAAGCTTTCTTT.

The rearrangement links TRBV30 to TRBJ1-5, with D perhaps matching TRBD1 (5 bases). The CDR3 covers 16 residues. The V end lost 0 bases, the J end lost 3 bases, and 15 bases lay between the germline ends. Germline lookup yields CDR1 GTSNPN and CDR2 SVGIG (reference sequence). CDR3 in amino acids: CAWSVPGAESNQPQHF. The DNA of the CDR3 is TGTGCCTGGAGTGTACCTGGGGCGGAGTCCAATCAGCCCCAGCATTTT.

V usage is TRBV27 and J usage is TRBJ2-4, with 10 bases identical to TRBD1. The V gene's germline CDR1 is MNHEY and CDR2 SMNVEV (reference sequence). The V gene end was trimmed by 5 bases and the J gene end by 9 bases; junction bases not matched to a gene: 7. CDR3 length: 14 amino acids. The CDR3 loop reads CASSPRQGAVIQYF. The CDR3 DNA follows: TGTGCCAGCAGTCCCCGACAGGGGGCAGTCATTCAGTACTTC.

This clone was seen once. The CDR3 loop is CASSWGLPSPLHF. The CDR3 DNA follows: TGTGCCAGCAGTTGGGGGCTCCCTTCACCCCTCCACTTT. V and J are TRBV2 and TRBJ1-6; possibly TRBD1 for D (6 bases). The CDR3 has 13 residues. Between the trimmed V and J ends, which lost 5 bases and 9 bases, there was a span of 11 bases. The germline gives CDR1 SNHLY, CDR2 FYNNEI.

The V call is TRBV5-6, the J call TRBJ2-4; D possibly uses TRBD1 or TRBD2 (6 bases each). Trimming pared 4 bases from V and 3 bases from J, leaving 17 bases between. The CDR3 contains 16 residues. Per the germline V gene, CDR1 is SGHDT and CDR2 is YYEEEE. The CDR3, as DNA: TGTGCCAGCAGCGTCCTAGGGGGACTGGGCAAAAACATTCAGTACTTC. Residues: CASSVLGGLGKNIQYF.

CDR3 residues: CASGLGAREGGEQFF. CDR3 nucleotide sequence: TGTGCCAGCGGACTTGGGGCTAGAGAGGGCGGTGAGCAGTTCTTC. This chain connects TRBV7-3 to TRBJ2-1; possibly TRBD1 or TRBD2 for D (5 bases each). This CDR3 is 15 amino acids long. V was clipped by 8 bases and J by 9 bases, with 23 bases between them. The germline gives CDR1 SGHTA, CDR2 FQGTGA.

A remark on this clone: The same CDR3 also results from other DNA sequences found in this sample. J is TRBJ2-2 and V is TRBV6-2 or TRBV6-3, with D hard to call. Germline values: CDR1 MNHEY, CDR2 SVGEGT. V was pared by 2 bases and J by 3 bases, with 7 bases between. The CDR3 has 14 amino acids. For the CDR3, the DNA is TGTGCCAGCAGTTACCCGACGGACACCGGGGAGCTGTTTTTT. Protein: CASSYPTDTGELFF.

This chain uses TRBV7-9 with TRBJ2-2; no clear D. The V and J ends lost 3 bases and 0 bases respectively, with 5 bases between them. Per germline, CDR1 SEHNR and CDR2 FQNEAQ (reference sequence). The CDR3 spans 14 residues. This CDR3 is CASSFPSNTGELFF. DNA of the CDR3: TGTGCCAGCAGCTTTCCCTCGAACACCGGGGAGCTGTTTTTT.

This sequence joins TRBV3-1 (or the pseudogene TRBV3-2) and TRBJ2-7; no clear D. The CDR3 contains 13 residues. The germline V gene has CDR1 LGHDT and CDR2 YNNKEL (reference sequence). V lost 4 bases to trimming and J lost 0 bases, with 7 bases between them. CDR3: CASSLSPSYEQYF. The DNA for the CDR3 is TGTGCCAGCAGCCTGTCCCCCTCCTACGAGCAGTACTTC.

CDR3 bases: TGCGCCAGCAGCTTGTTAGTAGCGGGAGGAGGAGAGAGAGAGACCCAGTACTTC. This sequence encodes CASSLLVAGGGERETQYF. This chain joins TRBV5-1 and TRBJ2-5; 10 nucleotides match TRBD2. Germline V lookup: CDR1 SGHRS, CDR2 YFSETQ. The CDR3 loop spans 18 amino acids. Trimming took 1 base from V and 4 from J; bases not matched to a gene: 13. Full variable domain (remainder filled in from reference TRBV5-1 and TRBJ2-5): KAGVTQTPRYLIKTRGQQVTLSCSPISGHRSVSWYQQTPGQGLQFLFEYFSETQRNKGNFPGRFSGRQFSNSRSEMNVSTLELGDSALYLCASSLLVAGGGERETQYFGPGTRLLVL.